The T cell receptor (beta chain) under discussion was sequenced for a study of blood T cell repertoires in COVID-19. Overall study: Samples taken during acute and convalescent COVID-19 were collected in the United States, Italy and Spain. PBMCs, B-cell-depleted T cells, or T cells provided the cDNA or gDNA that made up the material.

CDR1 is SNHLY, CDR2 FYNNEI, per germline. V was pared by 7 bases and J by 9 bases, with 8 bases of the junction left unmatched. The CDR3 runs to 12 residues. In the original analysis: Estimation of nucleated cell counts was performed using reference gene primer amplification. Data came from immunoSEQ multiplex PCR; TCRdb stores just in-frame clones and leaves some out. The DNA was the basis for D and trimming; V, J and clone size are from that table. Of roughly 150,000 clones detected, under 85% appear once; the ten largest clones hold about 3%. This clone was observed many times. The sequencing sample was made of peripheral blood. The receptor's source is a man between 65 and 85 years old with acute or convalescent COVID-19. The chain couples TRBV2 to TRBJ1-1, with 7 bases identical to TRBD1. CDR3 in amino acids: CASKRTGTKAFF. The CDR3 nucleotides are TGTGCCAGCAAGAGGACAGGTACCAAAGCTTTCTTT.